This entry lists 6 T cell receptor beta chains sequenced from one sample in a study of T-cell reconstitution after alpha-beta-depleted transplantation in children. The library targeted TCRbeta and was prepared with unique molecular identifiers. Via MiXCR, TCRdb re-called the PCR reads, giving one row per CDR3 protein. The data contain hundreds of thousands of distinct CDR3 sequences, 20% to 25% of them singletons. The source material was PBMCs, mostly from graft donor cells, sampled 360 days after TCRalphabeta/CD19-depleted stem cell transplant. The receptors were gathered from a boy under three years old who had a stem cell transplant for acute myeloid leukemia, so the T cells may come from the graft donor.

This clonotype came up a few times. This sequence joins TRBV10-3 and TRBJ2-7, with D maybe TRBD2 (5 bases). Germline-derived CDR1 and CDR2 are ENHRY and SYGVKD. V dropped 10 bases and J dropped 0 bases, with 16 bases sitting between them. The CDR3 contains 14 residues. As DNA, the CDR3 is TGTGCCACCGCCTTAACGGGGAGCTCCTACGAGCAGTACTTC. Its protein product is CATALTGSSYEQYF.

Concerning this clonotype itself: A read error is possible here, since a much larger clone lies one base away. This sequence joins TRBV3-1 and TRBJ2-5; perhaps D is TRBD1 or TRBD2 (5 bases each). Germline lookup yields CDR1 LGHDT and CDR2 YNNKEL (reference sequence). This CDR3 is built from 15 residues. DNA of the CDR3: TGTGCCACCAGCCTCACCCCGGGACCGCTAGCGACCCAGTACTTC. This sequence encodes CATSLTPGPLATQYF.

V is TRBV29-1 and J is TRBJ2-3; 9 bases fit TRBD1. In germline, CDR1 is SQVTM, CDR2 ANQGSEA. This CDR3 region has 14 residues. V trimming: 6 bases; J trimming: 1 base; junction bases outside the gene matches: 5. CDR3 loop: CSVGTGLGTDTQYF. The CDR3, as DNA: TGCAGCGTGGGGACAGGGCTTGGCACAGATACGCAGTATTTT.

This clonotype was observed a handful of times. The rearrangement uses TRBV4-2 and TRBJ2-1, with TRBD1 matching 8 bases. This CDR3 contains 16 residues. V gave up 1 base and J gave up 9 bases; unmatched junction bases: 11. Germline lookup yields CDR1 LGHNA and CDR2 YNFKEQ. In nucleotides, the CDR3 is TGTGCCAGCAGCCAAGCCCAGGGGGCGAGCAGGGTTGAGCAGTTCTTC. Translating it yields CASSQAQGASRVEQFF.

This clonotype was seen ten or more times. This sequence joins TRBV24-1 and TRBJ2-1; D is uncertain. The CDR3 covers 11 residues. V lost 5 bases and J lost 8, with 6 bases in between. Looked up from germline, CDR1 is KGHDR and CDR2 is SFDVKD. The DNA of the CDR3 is TGTGCCACCAGTGTTCGCTATGAGCAGTTCTTC. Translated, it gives CATSVRYEQFF.

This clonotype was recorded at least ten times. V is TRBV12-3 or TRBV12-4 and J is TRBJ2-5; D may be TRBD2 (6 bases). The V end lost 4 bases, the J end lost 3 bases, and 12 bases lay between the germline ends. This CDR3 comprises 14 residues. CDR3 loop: CASSYGTQKETQYF. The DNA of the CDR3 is TGTGCCAGCAGTTACGGGACTCAGAAAGAGACCCAGTACTTC.